This is a list of T cell receptor beta chains from one sample in a study of shared clonotypes between healthy human individuals. The assay was immunoSEQ multiplex PCR, and TCRdb's table has in-frame clones only and misses some. The table has about 2.4 million clones, 80% to 95% seen once. Sequenced input: naive CD4+ T cells from PBMCs. These receptors all come from a man aged 18 to 29 in good health. Some clones in this sample may be carry-over from other donors' samples. The CDR3 runs from the conserved cysteine through the conserved F or W. D genes are given only for firm matches. For some rows the clone size is stated as once, few or many, or as a class when expanded; others skip it.

len | d_gene | abundance | j_gene | v_gene | CDR3aa | CDR3nt
16 | NA | NA | TRBJ2-1 | TRBV27 | CASSLSPGVRYNEQFF | TGTGCCAGCAGTTTATCCCCAGGGGTGAGATACAATGAGCAGTTCTTC
14 | NA | NA | TRBJ2-1 | TRBV10-3 | CAISKEGDDNEQFF | TGTGCCATCAGTAAGGAGGGAGATGACAATGAGCAGTTCTTC
15 | NA | NA | TRBJ1-3 | TRBV6-5 | CASSSLKAGGNTIYF | TGTGCCAGCAGTTCCCTTAAAGCGGGCGGAAACACCATATATTTT
16 | NA | NA | TRBJ1-5 | TRBV21-1 | CASSTGGRVSNQPQHF | TGTGCCAGCAGTACCGGGGGCAGGGTGAGCAATCAGCCCCAGCATTTT
16 | NA | once | TRBJ2-1 | TRBV11-3 | CASSPEGQGGRNEQFF | TGTGCCAGCAGCCCAGAGGGGCAGGGAGGTCGCAATGAGCAGTTCTTC
15 | NA | NA | TRBJ2-1 | TRBV29-1 | CSVDILASLYNEQFF | TGCAGCGTTGATATTCTAGCGTCCCTTTACAATGAGCAGTTCTTC
15 | NA | NA | TRBJ2-2 | TRBV7-2 | CASSRSGSPGGELFF | TGTGCCAGCAGCCGTTCCGGGTCCCCCGGCGGGGAGCTGTTTTTT
12 | NA | NA | TRBJ1-2 | TRBV28 | CASSFAGYGYTF | TGTGCCAGCAGTTTCGCGGGTTATGGCTACACCTTC
14 | NA | NA | TRBJ2-2 | TRBV5-1 | CASSSTAATGELFF | TGCGCCAGCAGCTCGACCGCGGCCACCGGGGAGCTGTTTTTT
15 | NA | NA | TRBJ2-7 | TRBV9 | CASSVASGLPYEQYF | TGTGCCAGCAGCGTAGCCAGCGGCCTTCCCTACGAGCAGTACTTC
14 | NA | NA | TRBJ1-1 | TRBV14 | CASSQDRPNTEAFF | TGTGCCAGCAGCCAAGATCGGCCGAACACTGAAGCTTTCTTT
16 | NA | NA | TRBJ1-5 | TRBV7-8 | CASSFLGQTSNQPQHF | TGTGCCAGCAGCTTCCTTGGACAGACTAGCAATCAGCCCCAGCATTTT
14 | TRBD2 | NA | TRBJ2-1 | TRBV2 | CASNERELANEQFF | TGTGCCAGCAATGAGCGGGAGCTAGCGAATGAGCAGTTCTTC
17 | TRBD2 | NA | TRBJ2-5 | TRBV5-1 | CASSSGTSGSMGETQYF | TGCGCCAGCAGCTCCGGGACTAGCGGGAGTATGGGAGAGACCCAGTACTTC
13 | NA | NA | TRBJ1-4 | TRBV29-1 | CSVELGADEKLFF | TGCAGCGTTGAACTGGGGGCAGATGAAAAACTGTTTTTT
19 | TRBD1 | NA | TRBJ2-3 | TRBV19 | CASSITGQSFAPPTDTQYF | TGTGCCAGTAGTATAACGGGACAGTCATTCGCTCCCCCCACAGATACGCAGTATTTT
13 | NA | NA | TRBJ2-1 | TRBV5-1 | CASSWTDYNEQFF | TGCGCCAGCAGTTGGACGGATTACAATGAGCAGTTCTTC
15 | TRBD2 | NA | TRBJ2-3 | TRBV7-3 | CASSFLAGVFDTQYF | TGTGCCAGCAGCTTCCTAGCGGGAGTTTTTGATACGCAGTATTTT
14 | NA | NA | TRBJ2-5 | TRBV7-9 | CASSSRAMIETQYF | TGTGCCAGCAGCTCCCGGGCTATGATAGAGACCCAGTACTTC
15 | TRBD2 | NA | TRBJ2-2 | TRBV5-1 | CASIGLAGFDGELFF | TGCGCCAGCATAGGACTAGCGGGATTCGACGGGGAGCTGTTTTTT
15 | TRBD1 | NA | TRBJ1-4 | TRBV28 | CASSKRTGAGEKLFF | TGTGCCAGCAGTAAAAGGACAGGGGCCGGTGAAAAACTGTTTTTT
15 | NA | NA | TRBJ1-4 | TRBV6-1 | CASSEARGGGEKLFF | TGTGCCAGCAGTGAAGCGAGGGGGGGTGGAGAAAAACTGTTTTTT
13 | NA | NA | TRBJ1-2 | TRBV7-9 | CASSPGQVYGYTF | TGTGCCAGCAGCCCCGGGCAGGTCTATGGCTACACCTTC
15 | NA | NA | TRBJ1-1 | TRBV27 | CASSPRGGQGPGAFF | TGTGCCAGCAGTCCGCGAGGTGGGCAGGGTCCGGGAGCTTTCTTT
13 | TRBD1 | NA | TRBJ2-1 | TRBV9 | CASSSSDRDEKFF | TGTGCCAGCAGCTCCTCGGACAGGGACGAAAAGTTCTTC
19 | TRBD2 | NA | TRBJ2-2 | TRBV7-3 | CASSLLPSGTSGRAGELFF | TGTGCCAGCAGCCTCCTTCCGTCGGGGACTAGCGGGAGAGCCGGGGAGCTGTTTTTT
17 | TRBD1 | NA | TRBJ1-1 | TRBV5-1 | CASSLVGGQGGFGEAFF | TGCGCCAGCAGCTTGGTCGGCGGACAGGGGGGTTTTGGTGAAGCTTTCTTT
12 | NA | NA | TRBJ1-2 | TRBV6-4 | CASSDGGYGYTF | TGTGCCAGCAGTGACGGAGGGTATGGCTACACCTTC
14 | NA | NA | TRBJ2-7 | TRBV19 | CASSIIVGSYEQYF | TGTGCCAGTAGTATAATTGTGGGGTCCTACGAGCAGTACTTC
15 | TRBD2 | NA | TRBJ2-1 | TRBV7-3 | CASSRGLAGHNEQFF | TGTGCCAGCAGCCGAGGACTAGCGGGACACAATGAGCAGTTCTTC
14 | NA | once | TRBJ2-7 | TRBV6-5 | CASSYRLAPYEQYF | TGTGCCAGCAGTTACCGGCTAGCGCCTTACGAGCAGTACTTC
16 | NA | NA | TRBJ2-1 | TRBV27 | CASSSPPYRSYNEQFF | TGTGCCAGCAGTTCCCCTCCTTATCGGTCCTACAATGAGCAGTTCTTC
14 | NA | NA | TRBJ2-5 | TRBV4-1 | CASSTAPAIETQYF | TGCGCCAGCAGCACAGCCCCAGCGATAGAGACCCAGTACTTC
14 | TRBD2 | NA | TRBJ2-1 | TRBV7-3 | CASSFYGEGNEQFF | TGTGCCAGCAGCTTTTATGGGGAGGGTAATGAGCAGTTCTTC
15 | NA | NA | TRBJ2-3 | TRBV14 | CASSLQRALTDTQYF | TGTGCCAGCAGCCTACAGCGAGCTCTTACAGATACGCAGTATTTT
15 | NA | NA | TRBJ1-4 | TRBV6-6 | CASRRDGSTNEKLFF | TGTGCCAGCAGACGTGACGGGTCAACTAATGAAAAACTGTTTTTT
11 | NA | NA | TRBJ2-7 | TRBV29-1 | CSVGVGSEQYF | TGCAGCGTTGGGGTAGGGAGCGAGCAGTACTTC
13 | NA | once | TRBJ2-7 | TRBV5-4 | CASSSDIAYEQYF | TGTGCCAGCAGCTCCGACATCGCCTACGAGCAGTACTTC
14 | TRBD1 | NA | TRBJ1-2 | TRBV7-3 | CASSLTGGNYGYTF | TGTGCCAGCAGCTTAACAGGGGGCAACTATGGCTACACCTTC
12 | TRBD2 | once | TRBJ2-2 | TRBV6-5 | CASITQRGELFF | TGTGCCAGCATCACTCAGCGGGGTGAGCTGTTTTTT
18 | TRBD2 | NA | TRBJ2-7 | TRBV10-3 | CAISGQGGTSGSSYEQYF | TGTGCCATCAGTGGACAAGGTGGGACTAGCGGGTCTTCCTACGAGCAGTACTTC
14 | NA | NA | TRBJ2-7 | TRBV2 | CASRRDKPYYEQYF | TGTGCCAGCAGGAGGGACAAGCCCTACTACGAGCAGTACTTC
13 | NA | NA | TRBJ2-5 | TRBV5-1 | CASSGDHQETQYF | TGCGCCAGCAGCGGGGACCACCAAGAGACCCAGTACTTC
20 | TRBD2 | NA | TRBJ2-5 | TRBV4-1 | CASSHRYILGLAGGQETQYF | TGCGCCAGCAGCCATCGCTACATACTCGGACTAGCGGGAGGGCAAGAGACCCAGTACTTC
13 | NA | NA | TRBJ1-2 | TRBV28 | CASSWTTNYGYTF | TGTGCCAGCAGTTGGACAACTAACTATGGCTACACCTTC